The entry below describes one T cell receptor beta chain. This specimen belongs to a study of Graves' ophthalmopathy and Graves' hyperthyroidism. Beta-chain TCR CDR3 regions were amplified from RNA transcripts. The first round was an RT-PCR with HTBI primers, and the second round was a multiplex PCR. TCRdb recomputed calls from the multiplex PCR reads with MiXCR, one row per CDR3 protein. The sample has roughly 700,000 distinct CDR3 sequences; approximately 40% are singletons. J lost 6 bases, V lost 6 bases, and 12 bases had no gene match. CDR3 length equals 15 residues. The sequenced material came from peripheral blood. The origin of this receptor is an adult man with Graves' ophthalmopathy. This chain uses TRBV12-3 or TRBV12-4 with TRBJ2-7, with 9 bases matching TRBD1. CDR3 DNA: TGTGCCAGCAGCCGGAGGGGGACAGGGTCTGGCGAGCAGTACTTC. Protein sequence: CASSRRGTGSGEQYF.